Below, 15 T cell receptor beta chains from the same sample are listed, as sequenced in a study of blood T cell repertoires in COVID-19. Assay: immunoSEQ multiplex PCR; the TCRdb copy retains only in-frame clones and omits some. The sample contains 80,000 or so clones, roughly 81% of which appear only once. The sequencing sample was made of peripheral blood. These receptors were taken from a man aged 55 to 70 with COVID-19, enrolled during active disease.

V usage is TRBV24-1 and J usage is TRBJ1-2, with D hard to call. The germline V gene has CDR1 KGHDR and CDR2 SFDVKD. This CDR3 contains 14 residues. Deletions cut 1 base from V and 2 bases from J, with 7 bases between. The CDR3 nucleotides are TGTGCCACCAGTGATTTTTGGCAGAACTATGGCTACACCTTC. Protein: CATSDFWQNYGYTF.

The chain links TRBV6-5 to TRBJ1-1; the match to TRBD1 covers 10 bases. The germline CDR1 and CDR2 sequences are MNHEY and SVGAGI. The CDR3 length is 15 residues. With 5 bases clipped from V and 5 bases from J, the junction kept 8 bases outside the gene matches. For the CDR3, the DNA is TGTGCCAGCAGTCAAATACGGGACAGGGGTACTGAAGCTTTCTTT. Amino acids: CASSQIRDRGTEAFF.

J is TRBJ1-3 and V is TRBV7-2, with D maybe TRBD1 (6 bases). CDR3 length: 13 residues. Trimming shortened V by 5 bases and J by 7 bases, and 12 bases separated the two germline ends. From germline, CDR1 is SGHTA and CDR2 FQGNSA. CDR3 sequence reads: CASSRTGLNTIYF. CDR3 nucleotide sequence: TGTGCCAGCAGCAGAACAGGGTTGAACACCATATATTTT.

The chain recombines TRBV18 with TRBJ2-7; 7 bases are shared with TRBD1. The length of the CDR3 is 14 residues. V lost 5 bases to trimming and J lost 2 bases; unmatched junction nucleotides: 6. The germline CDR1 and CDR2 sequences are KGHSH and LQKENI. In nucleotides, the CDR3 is TGTGCCAGCTCAGTAACAGGGGTGGCCTACGAGCAGTACTTC. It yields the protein CASSVTGVAYEQYF.

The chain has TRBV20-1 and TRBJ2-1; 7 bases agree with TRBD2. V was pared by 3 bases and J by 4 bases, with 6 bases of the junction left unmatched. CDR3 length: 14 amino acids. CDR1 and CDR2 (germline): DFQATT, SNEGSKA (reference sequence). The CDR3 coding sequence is TGCAGTGCTAGTGGCCAGCGGGGTTACAATGAGCAGTTCTTC. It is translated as CSASGQRGYNEQFF.

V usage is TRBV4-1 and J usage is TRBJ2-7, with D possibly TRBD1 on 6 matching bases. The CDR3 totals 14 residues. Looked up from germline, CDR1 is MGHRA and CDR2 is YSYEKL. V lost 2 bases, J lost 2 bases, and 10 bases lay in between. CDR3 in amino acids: CASSQIQGAYEQYF. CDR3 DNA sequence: TGCGCCAGCAGCCAAATACAGGGAGCCTACGAGCAGTACTTC.

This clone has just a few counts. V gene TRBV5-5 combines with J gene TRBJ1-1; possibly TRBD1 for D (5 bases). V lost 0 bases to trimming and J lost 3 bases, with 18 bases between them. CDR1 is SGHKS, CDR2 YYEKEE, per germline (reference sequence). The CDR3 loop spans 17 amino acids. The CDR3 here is CASSLDGVRVGHTEAFF. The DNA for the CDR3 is TGTGCCAGCAGCTTGGACGGTGTTCGGGTGGGGCACACTGAAGCTTTCTTT.

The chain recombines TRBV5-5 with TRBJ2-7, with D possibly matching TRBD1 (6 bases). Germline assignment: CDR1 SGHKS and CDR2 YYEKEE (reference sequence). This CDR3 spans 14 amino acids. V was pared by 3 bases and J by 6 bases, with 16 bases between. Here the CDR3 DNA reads TGTGCCAGCAGCTCCCGGACAGTTTACGGCGAGCAGTACTTC. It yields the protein CASSSRTVYGEQYF. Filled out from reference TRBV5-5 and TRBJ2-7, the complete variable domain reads DAGVTQSPTHLIKTRGQQVTLRCSPISGHKSVSWYQQVLGQGPQFIFQYYEKEERGRGNFPDRFSARQFPNYSSELNVNALLLGDSALYLCASSSRTVYGEQYFGPGTRLTVT.

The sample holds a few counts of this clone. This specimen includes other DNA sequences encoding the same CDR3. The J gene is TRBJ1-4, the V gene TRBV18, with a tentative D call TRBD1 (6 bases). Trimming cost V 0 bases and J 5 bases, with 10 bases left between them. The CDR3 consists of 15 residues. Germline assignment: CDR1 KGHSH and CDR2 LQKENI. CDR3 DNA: TGTGCCAGCTCACCACCGCCAGGACAGAATGAAAAACTGTTTTTT. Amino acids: CASSPPPGQNEKLFF.

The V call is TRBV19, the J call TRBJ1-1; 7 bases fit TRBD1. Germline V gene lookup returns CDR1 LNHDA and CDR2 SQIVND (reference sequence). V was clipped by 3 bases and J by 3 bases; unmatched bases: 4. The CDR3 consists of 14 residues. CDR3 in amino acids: CASSIFRGDTEAFF. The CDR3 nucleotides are TGTGCCAGTAGTATCTTCAGGGGGGACACTGAAGCTTTCTTT.

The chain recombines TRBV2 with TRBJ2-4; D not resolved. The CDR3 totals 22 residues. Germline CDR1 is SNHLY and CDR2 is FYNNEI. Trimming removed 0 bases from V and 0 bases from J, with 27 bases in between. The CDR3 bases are TGTGCCAGCAGTGAAGCAGATTTTTTGATAGGAAAGAGGAGACTAGCCAAAAACATTCAGTACTTC. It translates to CASSEADFLIGKRRLAKNIQYF.

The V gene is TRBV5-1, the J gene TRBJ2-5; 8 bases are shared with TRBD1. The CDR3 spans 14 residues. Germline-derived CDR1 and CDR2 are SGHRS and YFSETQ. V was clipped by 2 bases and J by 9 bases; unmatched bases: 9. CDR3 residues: CASSFGDRSVAQYF. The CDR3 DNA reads TGCGCCAGCAGCTTCGGGGACAGGTCCGTGGCCCAGTACTTC.

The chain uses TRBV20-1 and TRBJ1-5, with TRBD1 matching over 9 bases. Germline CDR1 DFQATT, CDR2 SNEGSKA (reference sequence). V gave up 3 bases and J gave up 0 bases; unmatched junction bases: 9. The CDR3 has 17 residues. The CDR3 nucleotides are TGCAGTGCTAGTGTTAAGGGACAGGGTTATAGCAATCAGCCCCAGCATTTT. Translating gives CSASVKGQGYSNQPQHF.

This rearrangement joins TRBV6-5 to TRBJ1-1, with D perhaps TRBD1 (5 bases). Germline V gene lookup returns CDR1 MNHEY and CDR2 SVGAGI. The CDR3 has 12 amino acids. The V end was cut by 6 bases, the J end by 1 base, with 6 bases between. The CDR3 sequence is CASRTGNTEAFF. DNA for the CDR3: TGTGCCAGCAGAACAGGGAACACTGAAGCTTTCTTT.

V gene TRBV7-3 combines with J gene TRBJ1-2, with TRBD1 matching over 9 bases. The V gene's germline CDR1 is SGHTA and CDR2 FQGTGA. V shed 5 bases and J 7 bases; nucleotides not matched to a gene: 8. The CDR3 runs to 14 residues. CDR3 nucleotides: TGTGCCAGCAGCAAGGGACAGGGAGGTTTTGGCTACACCTTC. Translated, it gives CASSKGQGGFGYTF. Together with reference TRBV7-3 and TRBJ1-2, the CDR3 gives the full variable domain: GAGVSQTPSNKVTEKGKYVELRCDPISGHTALYWYRQSLGQGPEFLIYFQGTGAADDSGLPNDRFFAVRPEGSVSTLKIQRTERGDSAVYLCASSKGQGGFGYTFGSGTRLTVV.